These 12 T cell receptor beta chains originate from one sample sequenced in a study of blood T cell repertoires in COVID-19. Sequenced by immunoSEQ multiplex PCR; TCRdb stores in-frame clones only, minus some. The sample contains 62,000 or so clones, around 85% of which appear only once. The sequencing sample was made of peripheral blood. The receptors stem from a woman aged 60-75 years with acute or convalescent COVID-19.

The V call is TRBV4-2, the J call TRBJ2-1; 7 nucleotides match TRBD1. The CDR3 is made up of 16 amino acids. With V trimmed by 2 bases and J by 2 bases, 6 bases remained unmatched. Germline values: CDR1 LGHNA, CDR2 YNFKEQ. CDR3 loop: CASSQLGTATYNEQFF. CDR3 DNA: TGTGCCAGCAGCCAACTCGGGACAGCAACCTACAATGAGCAGTTCTTC.

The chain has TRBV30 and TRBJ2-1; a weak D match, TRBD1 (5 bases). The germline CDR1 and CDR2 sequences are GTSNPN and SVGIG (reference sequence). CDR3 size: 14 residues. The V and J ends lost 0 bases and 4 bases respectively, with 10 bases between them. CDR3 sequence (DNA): TGTGCCTGGAGTGTACACCAGGGTTACAATGAGCAGTTCTTC. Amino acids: CAWSVHQGYNEQFF. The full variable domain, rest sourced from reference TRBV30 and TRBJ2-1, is SQTIHQWPATLVQPVGSPLSLECTVEGTSNPNLYWYRQAAGRGLQLLFYSVGIGQISSEVPQNLSASRPQDRQFILSSKKLLLSDSGFYLCAWSVHQGYNEQFFGPGTRLTVL.

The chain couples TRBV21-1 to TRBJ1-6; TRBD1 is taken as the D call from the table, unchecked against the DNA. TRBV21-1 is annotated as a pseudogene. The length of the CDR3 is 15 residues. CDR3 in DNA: TGTGCCAGCAGCACAAGGGACAGCAATAATTCACCCCTCCACTTT. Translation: CASSTRDSNNSPLHF.

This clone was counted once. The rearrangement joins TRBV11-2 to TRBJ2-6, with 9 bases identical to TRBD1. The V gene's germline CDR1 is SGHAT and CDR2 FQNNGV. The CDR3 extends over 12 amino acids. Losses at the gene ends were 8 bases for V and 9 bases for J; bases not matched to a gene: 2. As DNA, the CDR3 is TGTGCCAGCGGACAGGGGATCAACGTCCTGACTTTC. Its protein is CASGQGINVLTF.

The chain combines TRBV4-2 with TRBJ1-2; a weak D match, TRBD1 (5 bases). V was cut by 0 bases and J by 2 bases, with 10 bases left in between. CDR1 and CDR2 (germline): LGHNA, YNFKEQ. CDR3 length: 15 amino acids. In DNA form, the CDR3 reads TGTGCCAGCAGCCAAGATTTAAAGGGGAACTATGGCTACACCTTC. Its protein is CASSQDLKGNYGYTF.

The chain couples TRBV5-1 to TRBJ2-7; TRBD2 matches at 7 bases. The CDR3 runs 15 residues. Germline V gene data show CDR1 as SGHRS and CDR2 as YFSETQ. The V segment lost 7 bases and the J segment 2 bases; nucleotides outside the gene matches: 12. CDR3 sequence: CASSRGVSGPYEQYF. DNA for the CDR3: TGCGCCAGCTCCCGGGGAGTTAGCGGGCCCTACGAGCAGTACTTC.

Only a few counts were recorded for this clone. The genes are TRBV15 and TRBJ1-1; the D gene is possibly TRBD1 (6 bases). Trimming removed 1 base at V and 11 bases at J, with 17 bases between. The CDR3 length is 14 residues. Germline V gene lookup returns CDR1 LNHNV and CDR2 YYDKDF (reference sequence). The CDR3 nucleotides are TGTGCCACCAGCAGAGTAGGGACACTCGTTTTGGCTTTCTTT. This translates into CATSRVGTLVLAFF.

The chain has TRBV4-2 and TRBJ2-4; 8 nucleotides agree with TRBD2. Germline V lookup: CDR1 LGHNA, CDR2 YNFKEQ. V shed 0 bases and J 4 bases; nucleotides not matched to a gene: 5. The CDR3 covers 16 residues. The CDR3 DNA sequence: TGTGCCAGCAGCCAAGACGTTAGCGGGGCGAAAAACATTCAGTACTTC. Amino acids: CASSQDVSGAKNIQYF.

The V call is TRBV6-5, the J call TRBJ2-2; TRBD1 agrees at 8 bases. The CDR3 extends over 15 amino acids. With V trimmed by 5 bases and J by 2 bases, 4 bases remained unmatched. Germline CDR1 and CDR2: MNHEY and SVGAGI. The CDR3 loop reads CASSRTGTNTGELFF. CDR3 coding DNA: TGTGCCAGCAGTCGGACAGGGACTAACACCGGGGAGCTGTTTTTT.

Written as DNA, the CDR3 is TGTGCCAGCAGCTTGGTGGTCCACGGTCGGGCTGAAGCTTTCTTT. Its translation is CASSLVVHGRAEAFF. The V gene is TRBV5-4, the J gene TRBJ1-1, with D hard to call. CDR3 length: 15 amino acids. With 0 bases removed from V and 6 bases from J, the gap between germline ends came to 15 bases. From germline, CDR1 is SGHNT and CDR2 YYREEE (reference sequence).

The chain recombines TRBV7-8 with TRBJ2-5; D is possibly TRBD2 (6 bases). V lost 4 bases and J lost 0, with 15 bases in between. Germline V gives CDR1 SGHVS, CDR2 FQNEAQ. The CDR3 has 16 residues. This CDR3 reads CASSSMSGLYQETQYF. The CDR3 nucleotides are TGTGCCAGCAGCTCTATGAGCGGGTTGTACCAAGAGACCCAGTACTTC.

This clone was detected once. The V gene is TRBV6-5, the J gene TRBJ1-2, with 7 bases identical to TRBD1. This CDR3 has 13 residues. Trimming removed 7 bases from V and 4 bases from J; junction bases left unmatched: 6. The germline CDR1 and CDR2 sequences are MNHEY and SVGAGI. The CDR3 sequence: CASTQGVLYGYTF. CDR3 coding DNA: TGTGCCAGCACCCAGGGGGTACTCTATGGCTACACCTTC.